These 4 T cell receptor beta chains originate from one sample sequenced in a study of CD8 T cells in Susac syndrome. RNA totalling about 0.45 to 1 ug underwent reverse transcription with random hexamers. Using its own MiXCR run on the immunoSEQ multiplex PCR reads, TCRdb lists one record per CDR3 protein. Of 250,000 to 300,000 distinct CDR3 sequences in the sample, almost 85% were seen once. The sequenced sample was CD8+ T cells from PBMCs. The receptors stem from a human donor with multiple sclerosis.

J is TRBJ2-1 and V is TRBV7-9; 8 bases match TRBD2. The germline CDR1 and CDR2 sequences are SEHNR and FQNEAQ (reference sequence). V trimming: 4 bases; J trimming: 6 bases; junction bases outside the gene matches: 11. CDR3 length equals 16 residues. For the CDR3, the DNA is TGTGCCAGCAGCTCGCCCGAAAGCGGGAGCGTCAATGAGCAGTTCTTC. Amino acid sequence: CASSSPESGSVNEQFF.

The chain has TRBV15 and TRBJ2-1; D is uncertain. The CDR3 extends over 12 amino acids. The ends were cut back, 8 bases at V and 5 bases at J, with 10 bases in the middle. Germline lookup yields CDR1 LNHNV and CDR2 YYDKDF (reference sequence). The CDR3 here is CATRDRHNEQFF. The CDR3 bases are TGTGCCACCCGTGACCGTCACAATGAGCAGTTCTTC.

The chain's CDR3 is CASSSPREGNEQFF. The CDR3 region has the DNA TGTGCCAGCAGTTCGCCCCGTGAGGGGAATGAGCAGTTCTTC. The rearrangement links TRBV28 to TRBJ2-1; D tentatively fits TRBD1 or TRBD2 (5 bases each). V dropped 4 bases and J dropped 7 bases, with 14 bases sitting between them. Germline CDR1 and CDR2: MDHEN and SYDVKM. The CDR3 spans 14 residues.

The chain has TRBV29-1 and TRBJ2-5, with D perhaps matching TRBD1 (5 bases). The CDR3 consists of 14 residues. CDR1 is SQVTM and CDR2 is ANQGSEA in the germline V gene. V dropped 3 bases and J dropped 2 bases, with 13 bases sitting between them. Here the CDR3 reads CSVDLGRTQETQYF. In DNA form, the CDR3 reads TGCAGCGTTGATTTAGGGCGGACACAAGAGACCCAGTACTTC. The variable domain in full, with the rest retrieved from reference TRBV29-1 and TRBJ2-5, is SAVISQKPSRDICQRGTSLTIQCQVDSQVTMMFWYRQQPGQSLTLIATANQGSEATYESGFVIDKFPISRPNLTFSTLTVSNMSPEDSSIYLCSVDLGRTQETQYFGPGTRLLVL.